What follows are 12 T cell receptor beta chains derived from one specimen sequenced in a study of blood T cell repertoires in COVID-19. Using immunoSEQ multiplex PCR, the repertoire was profiled, and TCRdb retains in-frame clones only, with some absent. This sample has 150,000 to 200,000 clones; 80% to 90% occur once, and the top ten carry around 3%. Sequencing was performed on peripheral blood. All receptors come from a man aged 60 to 69 with acute or convalescent COVID-19.

This clone was counted between two and nine times. V gene TRBV5-1 combines with J gene TRBJ1-3; 7 positions match TRBD1. V trimming: 1 base; J trimming: 0 bases; junction bases outside the gene matches: 7. Germline V CDR1 and CDR2: SGHRS, YFSETQ. This CDR3 has 17 amino acids. CDR3 loop: CASSLWGQLDSGNTIYF. The CDR3 nucleotides are TGCGCCAGCAGCTTGTGGGGACAGCTCGACTCTGGAAACACCATATATTTT.

This clone was seen just once. The chain couples TRBV7-2 to TRBJ2-1; 10 nucleotides match TRBD2. The ends lost 4 bases at V and 14 bases at J; junction bases unmatched: 11. The germline V gene has CDR1 SGHTA and CDR2 FQGNSA. The CDR3 is made up of 14 amino acids. The CDR3 bases are TGTGCCAGCAGCTCTAAGGGTAGCGGGGGGCGGGAGTTCTTC. Translated, it gives CASSSKGSGGREFF.

The V gene is TRBV4-1, the J gene TRBJ2-2, with 7 positions matching TRBD2. J was trimmed by 5 bases and V by 2 bases; bases with no gene match: 8. The germline gives CDR1 MGHRA, CDR2 YSYEKL. The length of the CDR3 is 16 residues. The CDR3 sequence is CASSQIGLEKTGELFF. DNA for the CDR3: TGCGCCAGCAGCCAAATAGGACTAGAAAAGACCGGGGAGCTGTTTTTT.

The chain combines TRBV5-6 with TRBJ2-7; D not certain. V lost 1 base to trimming and J lost 1 base, with 12 bases between them. Germline V gene data show CDR1 as SGHDT and CDR2 as YYEEEE. The CDR3 spans 15 residues. CDR3 sequence: CASSLPQSQSYEQYF. The CDR3 DNA reads as TGTGCCAGCAGCTTGCCCCAGTCCCAATCCTACGAGCAGTACTTC.

The chain joins TRBV18 to TRBJ2-3, with TRBD1 identical over 7 bases. The V and J ends lost 4 bases and 4 bases, in that order; junction bases with no gene match: 5. The length of the CDR3 is 14 residues. Germline CDR1 and CDR2: KGHSH and LQKENI. DNA of the CDR3: TGTGCCAGCTCACTCGGACAGGTTGCAGATACGCAGTATTTT. Amino acid sequence: CASSLGQVADTQYF.

V and J are TRBV4-3 and TRBJ2-6, with D unresolved. Germline V gene sequence: CDR1 LGHNA, CDR2 YSLEER. CDR3 size: 15 residues. Deletions cut 1 base from V and 3 bases from J, with 7 bases between. The CDR3 reads CASSQAPGGANVLTF. The CDR3 DNA reads TGCGCCAGCAGCCAAGCCCCGGGTGGGGCCAACGTCCTGACTTTC.

The CDR3 sequence: CASSQVAAGGGSNEQFF. Here the CDR3 DNA reads TGTGCCAGCAGCCAAGTGGCGGCAGGCGGGGGGTCCAATGAGCAGTTCTTC. The chain links TRBV4-2 to TRBJ2-1; 8 bases are shared with TRBD2. Germline CDR1 LGHNA, CDR2 YNFKEQ. The CDR3 consists of 17 residues. V lost 1 base, J lost 6 bases, and 11 bases stayed unmatched.

The table lists this clone with a count of one. The chain recombines TRBV3-1 (or the pseudogene TRBV3-2) with TRBJ2-5; possible D gene TRBD2, 7 bases. Trimming cost V 0 bases and J 5 bases, with 19 bases left between them. This CDR3 is 17 amino acids long. The germline V gene has CDR1 LGHDT and CDR2 YNNKEL (reference sequence). The CDR3 bases are TGTGCCAGCAGCCAAGATACTGTTGGGGGGGCGAGCGAGACCCAGTACTTC. It is translated as CASSQDTVGGASETQYF.

V and J are TRBV5-1 and TRBJ2-3; D is possibly TRBD2 (6 bases). Germline CDR1 SGHRS, CDR2 YFSETQ. The CDR3 extends over 16 amino acids. The ends were cut back, 1 base at V and 4 bases at J, with 16 bases in the middle. The CDR3 spells CASSLMVGGGADTQYF. In DNA form, the CDR3 reads TGCGCCAGCAGCTTGATGGTCGGGGGTGGGGCAGATACGCAGTATTTT.

The J gene is TRBJ1-4, the V gene TRBV6-5; tentative D call: TRBD1 (6 bases). This CDR3 has 15 amino acids. Germline CDR1 and CDR2: MNHEY and SVGAGI. Trimming shortened V by 5 bases and J by 0 bases, and 10 bases separated the two germline ends. Written as DNA, the CDR3 is TGTGCCAGCAGTAAGGACAGAGCAACTAATGAAAAACTGTTTTTT. Residues: CASSKDRATNEKLFF.

CDR3 sequence reads: CASSNLTRGGAYETQYF. The CDR3 DNA follows: TGTGCCAGCAGCAACCTGACACGCGGGGGGGCCTATGAGACCCAGTACTTC. The chain is built from TRBV11-2 and TRBJ2-5; 9 nucleotides match TRBD2. CDR1 is SGHAT, CDR2 FQNNGV, per germline. V shed 5 bases and J 5 bases; nucleotides not matched to a gene: 15. The CDR3 loop spans 17 amino acids.

The chain employs TRBV9 and TRBJ2-1, with 11 bases aligning to TRBD2. This CDR3 spans 15 amino acids. Trimming at V came to 5 bases and at J to 2 bases, leaving 3 bases not matched to a gene. Germline V CDR1 and CDR2: SGDLS, YYNGEE. In DNA form, the CDR3 reads TGTGCCAGCAGTGAGACTAGCGGGGCCTACAATGAGCAGTTCTTC. Encoded protein: CASSETSGAYNEQFF.